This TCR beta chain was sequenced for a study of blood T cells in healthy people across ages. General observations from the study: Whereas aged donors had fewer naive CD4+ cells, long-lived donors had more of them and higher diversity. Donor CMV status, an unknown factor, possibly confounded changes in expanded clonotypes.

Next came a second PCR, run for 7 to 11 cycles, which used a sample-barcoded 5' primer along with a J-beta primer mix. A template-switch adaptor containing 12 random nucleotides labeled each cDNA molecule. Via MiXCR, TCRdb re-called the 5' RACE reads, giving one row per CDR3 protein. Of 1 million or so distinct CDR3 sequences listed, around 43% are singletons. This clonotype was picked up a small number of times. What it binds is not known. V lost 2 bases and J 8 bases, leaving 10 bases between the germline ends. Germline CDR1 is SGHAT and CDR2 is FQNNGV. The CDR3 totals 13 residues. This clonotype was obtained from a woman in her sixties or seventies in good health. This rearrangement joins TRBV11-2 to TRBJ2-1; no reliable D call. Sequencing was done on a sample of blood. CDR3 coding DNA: TGTGCCAGCAGCTTACTAGATTGGGATGAGCAGTTCTTC. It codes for CASSLLDWDEQFF.